The 3 T cell receptor beta chains below were found in one sample sequenced in a study of beta chain features in type 1 diabetes. The entirety of the isolated RNA underwent reverse transcription, so expressed TCRB transcripts were sequenced. Repertoires were generated with immunoSEQ multiplex PCR, while TCRdb's copy carries only in-frame clones and drops some. The sample lists more than 150,000 clones, roughly 9% occurring once. The sample comprised central memory CD4+ T cells from blood. The receptors here all came from a woman in her late teens or twenties in good health.

This chain joins TRBV5-4 and TRBJ2-2; D ambiguous. The germline CDR1 and CDR2 sequences are SGHNT and YYREEE (reference sequence). The CDR3 totals 15 residues. Trimming took off 0 bases at V and 1 base at J, with 7 bases between the two ends. The DNA of the CDR3 is TGTGCCAGCAGCTTGGCACAGCAGAACACCGGGGAGCTGTTTTTT. Protein product: CASSLAQQNTGELFF.

This clone has just a few counts. This rearrangement joins TRBV29-1 to TRBJ2-1; 9 positions agree with TRBD2. The CDR3 is 14 amino acids. The germline V gene encodes CDR1 SQVTM and CDR2 ANQGSEA. After removal of 3 bases from V and 7 bases from J, the junction contained 7 bases not matched to a gene. CDR3 region: CSVDASGVTNEQFF. Written as DNA, the CDR3 is TGCAGCGTTGATGCTAGCGGGGTAACGAATGAGCAGTTCTTC.

This clone was counted only a few times. The chain employs TRBV30 and TRBJ2-1, with D possibly TRBD2 on 6 matching bases. Per the germline V gene, CDR1 is GTSNPN and CDR2 is SVGIG (reference sequence). The CDR3 length is 14 residues. Between the trimmed V and J ends, which lost 5 bases and 4 bases, there was a span of 15 bases. Written as DNA, the CDR3 is TGTGCCTGGTCGCTAGGCGGGGAATACAATGAGCAGTTCTTC. Protein sequence: CAWSLGGEYNEQFF.